This note documents a single TCR beta chain sequence. This clonotype has a single count. There is no known antigen for this receptor. No quality values exist for individual bases; no much larger clone is one base distant. Evidence from a single read is weak. Moderately to severely active disease, a Clinical Activity Score of at least 3, a NOSPECS grade of at least 4, and a duration under 3 months were present in ophthalmopathy patients. Any patient with an uncontrolled infection, another autoimmune disease, pregnancy or lactation was excluded. Diagnoses were based on clinical symptoms, serum thyroxine and TRAb, thyroid ultrasound and orbital computed tomography. Ficoll-Paque density gradient centrifugation was used to isolate PBMCs from around 10 ml of fresh peripheral blood. Total RNA was extracted with Trizol reagent, and quality was checked on an Agilent 2100 Bioanalyzer. TCR beta CDR3 regions were amplified from RNA transcripts. A first-round RT-PCR of the TCR CDR3 used the HTBI primer set with the Qiagen OneStep RT-PCR kit. Libraries were constructed in a second round of multiplex PCR, after which size selection and purification were performed. Libraries were sequenced paired-end with 100 bp reads on an Illumina HiSeq2000. In the original analysis: SOAPnuke was used to process the raw data, removing reads that contained adapters or uncalled bases, had a mean Phred below 15, or lacked an exact match to the constant primer or identifier. COPE v1.2.5 was used to merge high-quality paired reads, and clonotypes were defined as unique nucleotide sequences. MiTCR v1.1 was used to align clonotypes to the IMGT TRBV, TRBD and TRBJ reference segments. The analysis included only V-J combinations with a frequency above 0.0001, which together covered about 99% of the repertoires. A TCS score was defined as the ratio of F50 (clonal expansion) to E x V (chaos), with BLOSUM62-based TCRdist applied between CDR3 peptides within each V-J. Welch's t-statistics and random forest reduced 450 to 600 V-J features to 13, which were used in a naive Bayes classifier (R e1071). TCRdb's own reprocessing of the public reads used fastp at Q25 and MiXCR and kept productive beta chains. Each entry merges the rows of one CDR3 protein and shows their most common DNA and genes. The V and J calls were determined by TCRdb, not by the authors. A total of 40,000 to 65,000 distinct CDR3 sequences appear in this sample, roughly 50% of them only once. Together, the top ten hold about 9.8% of the sample.

There are 14 amino acids in the CDR3, from cysteine to phenylalanine inclusive. Just the 42-base CDR3 DNA is kept, in frame starting at base 1. The trim is 9 bases for V and 8 bases for J, with a gap of 22 bases between the germline ends. The CDR1 and CDR2 encoded by the germline V gene are ENHRY and SYGVKD. The sample comes from a study of T cells in Graves' hyperthyroidism and ophthalmopathy (dated by TCRdb to the late 2010s). In the study overall: Peripheral blood samples were taken at initial diagnosis, before any treatment was given. The approximately 98 discovery patients were randomly divided into training and test sets at a 7:3 ratio. After sampling, hyperthyroidism patients received methimazole starting at 30 mg daily, and ophthalmopathy patients received high-dose intravenous methylprednisolone. Prospective prediction of ophthalmopathy was tested in an independent validation cohort of 18 to 20 hyperthyroidism patients and some 17 patients who later progressed to ophthalmopathy. To identify distinguishing TCR V-J signatures, a discovery cohort of 100 patients was used, comprising approximately 40 with Graves' ophthalmopathy and under 60 with stable Graves' hyperthyroidism. TCR Vbeta CDR3 sequencing of around 130 peripheral blood samples (about 45 ophthalmopathy, 70 to 85 hyperthyroidism and approximately 17 progressor patients) is reported in the paper. In addition, the study compared T-cell repertoires in thyroid tissue and in blood from roughly 6 Graves' hyperthyroidism patients. Results the study describes overall, beyond this receptor: In validation, progression to ophthalmopathy was predicted by the model with almost 71% sensitivity and just over 72% specificity, a median of 6.5 months before onset. Ophthalmopathy was separated from stable hyperthyroidism by a 13 V-J signature model, with 85% to 90% sensitivity and around 81% specificity obtained in cross-validation and 80%/75% obtained in testing. Most expanded thyroid clonotypes (frequency above 0.001) were also detected in blood, a finding suggesting that blood repertoires may reflect thyroid immune responses. No statistical method was used to fix the sample size in advance, and group allocation was not hidden from the investigators.

The source is a woman in her forties or fifties with Graves' ophthalmopathy. The V and J genes are TRBV10-3 and TRBJ1-2; a weak D assignment points to TRBD1 (5 bases agree). Source material: blood. The CDR3 has the sequence CAIRGTGDSRGYTF. The sequenced DNA: TGTGCCATTAGAGGAACAGGAGATTCGAGGGGCTACACCTTC.